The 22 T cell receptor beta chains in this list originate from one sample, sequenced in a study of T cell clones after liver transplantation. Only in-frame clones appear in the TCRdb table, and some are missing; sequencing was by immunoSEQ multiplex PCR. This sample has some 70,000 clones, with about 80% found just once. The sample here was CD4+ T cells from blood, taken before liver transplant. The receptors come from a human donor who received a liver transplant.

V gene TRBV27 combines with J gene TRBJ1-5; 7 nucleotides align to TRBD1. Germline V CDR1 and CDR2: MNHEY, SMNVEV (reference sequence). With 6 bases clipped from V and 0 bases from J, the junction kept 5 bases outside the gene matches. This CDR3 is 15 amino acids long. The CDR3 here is CASRDRPYSNQPQHF. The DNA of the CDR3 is TGTGCCAGCAGGGACAGGCCGTATAGCAATCAGCCCCAGCATTTT.

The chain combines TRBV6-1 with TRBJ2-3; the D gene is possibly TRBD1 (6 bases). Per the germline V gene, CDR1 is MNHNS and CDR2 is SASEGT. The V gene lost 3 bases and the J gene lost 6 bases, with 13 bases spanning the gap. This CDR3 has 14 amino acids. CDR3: CASSDRGYWDTQYF. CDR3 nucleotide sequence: TGTGCCAGCAGTGACAGGGGCTATTGGGATACGCAGTATTTT.

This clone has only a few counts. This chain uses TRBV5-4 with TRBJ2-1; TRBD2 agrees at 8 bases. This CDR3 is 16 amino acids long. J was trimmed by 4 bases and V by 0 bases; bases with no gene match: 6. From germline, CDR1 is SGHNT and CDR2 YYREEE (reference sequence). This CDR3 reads CASSLGGASGYNEQFF. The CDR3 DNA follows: TGTGCCAGCAGCTTGGGAGGGGCTAGCGGGTACAATGAGCAGTTCTTC.

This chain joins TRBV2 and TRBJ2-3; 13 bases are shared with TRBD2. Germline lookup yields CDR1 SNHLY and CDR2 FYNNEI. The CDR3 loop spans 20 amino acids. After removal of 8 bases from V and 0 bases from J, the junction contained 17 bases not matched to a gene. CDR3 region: CASPRTSGSGPRTSTDTQYF. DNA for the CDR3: TGTGCCAGCCCCAGGACTAGCGGGAGCGGTCCGAGAACTAGCACAGATACGCAGTATTTT.

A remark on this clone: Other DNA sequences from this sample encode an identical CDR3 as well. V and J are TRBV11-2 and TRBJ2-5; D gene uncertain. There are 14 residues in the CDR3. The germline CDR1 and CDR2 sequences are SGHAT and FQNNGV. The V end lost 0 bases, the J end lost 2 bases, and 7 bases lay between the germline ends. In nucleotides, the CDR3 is TGTGCCAGCAGCTTAGATATAGGTCAAGAGACCCAGTACTTC. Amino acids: CASSLDIGQETQYF.

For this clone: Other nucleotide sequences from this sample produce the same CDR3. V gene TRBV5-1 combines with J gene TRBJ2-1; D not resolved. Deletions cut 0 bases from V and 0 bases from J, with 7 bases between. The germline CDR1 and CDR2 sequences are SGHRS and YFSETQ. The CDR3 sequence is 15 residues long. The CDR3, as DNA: TGCGCCAGCAGCTTGGATGGAAGCTCCTACAATGAGCAGTTCTTC. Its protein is CASSLDGSSYNEQFF.

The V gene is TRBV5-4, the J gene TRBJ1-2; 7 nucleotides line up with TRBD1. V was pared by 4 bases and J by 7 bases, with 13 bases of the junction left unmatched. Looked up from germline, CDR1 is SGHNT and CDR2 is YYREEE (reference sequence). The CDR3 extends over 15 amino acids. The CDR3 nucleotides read TGTGCCAGCAGCCCACGCCCGACAGGGCTCTCTGGCTACACCTTC. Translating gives CASSPRPTGLSGYTF.

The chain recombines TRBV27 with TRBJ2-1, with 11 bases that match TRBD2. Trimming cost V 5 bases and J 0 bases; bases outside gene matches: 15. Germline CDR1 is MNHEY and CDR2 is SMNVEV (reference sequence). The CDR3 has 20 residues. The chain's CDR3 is CASSTMGLAEFFSSYNEQFF. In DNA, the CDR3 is TGTGCCAGCAGTACGATGGGACTAGCGGAATTTTTTAGCTCCTACAATGAGCAGTTCTTC.

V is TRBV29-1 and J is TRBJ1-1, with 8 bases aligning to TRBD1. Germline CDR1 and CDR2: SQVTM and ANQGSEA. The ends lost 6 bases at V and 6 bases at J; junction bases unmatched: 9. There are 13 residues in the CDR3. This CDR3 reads CSVGPGQASEAFF. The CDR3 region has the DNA TGCAGCGTGGGACCGGGACAGGCCTCTGAAGCTTTCTTT.

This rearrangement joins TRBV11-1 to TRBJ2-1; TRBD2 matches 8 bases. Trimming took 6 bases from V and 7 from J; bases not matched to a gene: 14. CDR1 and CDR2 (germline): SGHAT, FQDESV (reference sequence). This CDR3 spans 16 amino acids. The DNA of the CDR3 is TGTGCCAGCAGTAAGACTAGCGCGAGGATGGTAAATGAGCAGTTCTTC. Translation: CASSKTSARMVNEQFF. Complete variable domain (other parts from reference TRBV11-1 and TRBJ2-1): EAEVAQSPRYKITEKSQAVAFWCDPISGHATLYWYRQILGQGPELLVQFQDESVVDDSQLPKDRFSAERLKGVDSTLKIQPAELGDSAMYLCASSKTSARMVNEQFFGPGTRLTVL.

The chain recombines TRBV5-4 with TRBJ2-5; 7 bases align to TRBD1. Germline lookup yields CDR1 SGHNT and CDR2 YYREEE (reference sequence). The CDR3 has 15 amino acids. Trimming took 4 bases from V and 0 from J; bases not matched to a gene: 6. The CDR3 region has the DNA TGTGCCAGCAGCCTGACAGGGACCTACCAAGAGACCCAGTACTTC. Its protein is CASSLTGTYQETQYF.

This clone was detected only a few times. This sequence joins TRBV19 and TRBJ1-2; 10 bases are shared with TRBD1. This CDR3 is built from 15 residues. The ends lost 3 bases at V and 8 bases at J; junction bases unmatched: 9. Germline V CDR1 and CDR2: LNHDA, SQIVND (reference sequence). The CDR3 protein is CASSIRDRGQKGYTF. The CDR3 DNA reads TGTGCCAGTAGTATTAGGGACAGGGGACAGAAAGGCTACACCTTC. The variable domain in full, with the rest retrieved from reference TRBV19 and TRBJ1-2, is DGGITQSPKYLFRKEGQNVTLSCEQNLNHDAMYWYRQDPGQGLRLIYYSQIVNDFQKGDIAEGYSVSREKKESFPLTVTSAQKNPTAFYLCASSIRDRGQKGYTFGSGTRLTVV.

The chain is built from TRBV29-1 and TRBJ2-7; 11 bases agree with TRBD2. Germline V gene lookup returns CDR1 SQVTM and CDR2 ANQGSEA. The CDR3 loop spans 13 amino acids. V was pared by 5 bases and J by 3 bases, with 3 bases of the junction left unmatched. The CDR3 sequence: CSVSGLADYEQYF. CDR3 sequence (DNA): TGCAGCGTTTCGGGACTAGCGGACTACGAGCAGTACTTC.

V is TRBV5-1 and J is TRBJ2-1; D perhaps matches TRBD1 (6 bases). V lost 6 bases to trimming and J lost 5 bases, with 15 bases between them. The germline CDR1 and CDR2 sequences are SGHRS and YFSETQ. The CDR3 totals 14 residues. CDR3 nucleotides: TGCGCCAGCACCCAAGGGGGAGCTAACAATGAGCAGTTCTTC. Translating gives CASTQGGANNEQFF.

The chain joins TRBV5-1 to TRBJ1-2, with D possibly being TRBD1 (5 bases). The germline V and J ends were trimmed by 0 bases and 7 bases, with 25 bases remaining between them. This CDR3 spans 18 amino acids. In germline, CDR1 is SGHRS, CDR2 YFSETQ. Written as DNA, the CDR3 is TGCGCCAGCAGCTTGGTCGCGGGACTCGTTACAGCTTGGGGTGGCTACACCTTC. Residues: CASSLVAGLVTAWGGYTF.

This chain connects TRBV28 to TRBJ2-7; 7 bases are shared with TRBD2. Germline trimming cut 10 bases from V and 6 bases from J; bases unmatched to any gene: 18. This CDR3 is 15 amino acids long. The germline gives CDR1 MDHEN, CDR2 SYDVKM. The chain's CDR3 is CAIRGVGGRRLEQYF. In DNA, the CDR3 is TGTGCCATCCGGGGAGTGGGAGGGCGACGACTCGAGCAGTACTTC.

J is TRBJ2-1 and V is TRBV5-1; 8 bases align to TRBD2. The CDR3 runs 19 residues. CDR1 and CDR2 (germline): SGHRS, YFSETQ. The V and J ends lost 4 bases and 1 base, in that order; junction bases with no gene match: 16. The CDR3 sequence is CASSPSDLRSGSSYNEQFF. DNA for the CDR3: TGCGCCAGCAGCCCATCAGACTTGAGGAGCGGGAGTTCCTACAATGAGCAGTTCTTC.

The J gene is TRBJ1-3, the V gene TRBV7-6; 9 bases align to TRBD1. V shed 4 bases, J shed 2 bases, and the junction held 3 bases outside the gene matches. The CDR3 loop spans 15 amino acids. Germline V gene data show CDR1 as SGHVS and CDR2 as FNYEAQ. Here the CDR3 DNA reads TGTGCCAGCAGCTCGAACAGGGGGCCTGGAAACACCATATATTTT. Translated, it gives CASSSNRGPGNTIYF.

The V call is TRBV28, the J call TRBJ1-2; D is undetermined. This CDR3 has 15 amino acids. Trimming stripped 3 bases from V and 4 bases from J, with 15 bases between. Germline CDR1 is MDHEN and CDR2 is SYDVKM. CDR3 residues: CASSFSGRGGYGYTF. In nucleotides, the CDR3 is TGTGCCAGCAGTTTTTCTGGCCGGGGAGGCTATGGCTACACCTTC.

The CDR3 DNA is TGTGCCAGTAGTACCGGACAGGGGGGGGAGACCCAGTACTTC. This gives the protein CASSTGQGGETQYF. The rearrangement joins TRBV19 to TRBJ2-5; TRBD1 agrees at 10 bases. This CDR3 region has 14 residues. Germline loops: CDR1 LNHDA, CDR2 SQIVND (reference sequence). Trimming at V came to 4 bases and at J to 5 bases, leaving 4 bases not matched to a gene.

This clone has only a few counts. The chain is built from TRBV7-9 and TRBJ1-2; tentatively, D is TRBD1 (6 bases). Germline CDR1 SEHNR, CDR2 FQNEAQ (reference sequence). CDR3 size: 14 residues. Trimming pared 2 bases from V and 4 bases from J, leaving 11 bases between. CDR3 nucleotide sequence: TGTGCCAGCAGCTTAAGGGGGGCGAGCTATGGCTACACCTTC. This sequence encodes CASSLRGASYGYTF. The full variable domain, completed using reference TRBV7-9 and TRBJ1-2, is DTGVSQNPRHKITKRGQNVTFRCDPISEHNRLYWYRQTLGQGPEFLTYFQNEAQLEKSRLLSDRFSAERPKGSFSTLEIQRTEQGDSAMYLCASSLRGASYGYTFGSGTRLTVV.

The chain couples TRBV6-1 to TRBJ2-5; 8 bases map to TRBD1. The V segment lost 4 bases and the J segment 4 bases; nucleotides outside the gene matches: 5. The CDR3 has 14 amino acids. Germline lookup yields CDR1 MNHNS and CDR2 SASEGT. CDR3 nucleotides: TGTGCCAGCAGTGCCGGACAGGGAGGAGAGACCCAGTACTTC. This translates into CASSAGQGGETQYF.